Below are 8 T cell receptor beta chains sequenced from a single sample in a study of shared clonotypes between healthy human individuals. The method was immunoSEQ multiplex PCR; TCRdb's version includes in-frame clones alone and lacks a portion of them. The top ten clones hold around 12% of a sample with 450,000 to 500,000 clones, 60% to 80% of them seen once. Sequenced material: PBMCs. The receptor set was obtained from a middle-aged woman in good health. Some clones in this sample may be carry-over from other donors' samples.

In its sample, this clone was seen a few times. The V and J genes are TRBV4-2 and TRBJ1-4, with a weak D call TRBD1 (5 bases). The CDR3 runs 15 residues. Germline CDR1 LGHNA, CDR2 YNFKEQ. The V and J ends lost 1 base and 10 bases respectively, with 16 bases between them. The CDR3 sequence: CASSQAGVGLGKLFF. CDR3 nucleotides: TGTGCCAGCAGCCAAGCGGGGGTGGGACTGGGAAAACTGTTTTTT.

The gene calls are TRBV28 and TRBJ1-2; D is possibly TRBD1 (6 bases). Trimming took off 5 bases at V and 5 bases at J, with 9 bases between the two ends. From germline, CDR1 is MDHEN and CDR2 SYDVKM. CDR3 length: 12 residues. In DNA form, the CDR3 reads TGTGCCAGCAGTCCAACAGGGTATGGCTACACCTTC. Translating it yields CASSPTGYGYTF.

This clone has just one count. V and J are TRBV7-6 and TRBJ1-1; D may be TRBD1 (5 bases). This CDR3 comprises 15 residues. Germline V gene lookup returns CDR1 SGHVS and CDR2 FNYEAQ. Trimming took off 5 bases at V and 5 bases at J, with 18 bases between the two ends. CDR3 coding DNA: TGTGCCAGCAGCCAAACCTCTGAGGGGAGGACTGAAGCTTTCTTT. It specifies CASSQTSEGRTEAFF. The full variable domain, its missing parts supplied by reference TRBV7-6 and TRBJ1-1, is GAGVSQSPRYKVTKRGQDVALRCDPISGHVSLYWYRQALGQGPEFLTYFNYEAQQDKSGLPNDRFSAERPEGSISTLTIQRTEQRDSAMYRCASSQTSEGRTEAFFGQGTRLTVV.

The chain has TRBV10-3 and TRBJ2-7; D gene ambiguous. V dropped 1 base and J dropped 5 bases, with 9 bases sitting between them. This CDR3 has 13 amino acids. Germline V CDR1 and CDR2: ENHRY, SYGVKD. CDR3 region: CAISEFSSNEQYF. In DNA form, the CDR3 reads TGTGCCATCAGTGAGTTCTCCAGCAACGAGCAGTACTTC.

The chain carries TRBV7-8 and TRBJ2-5, with D hard to call. In germline, CDR1 is SGHVS, CDR2 FQNEAQ. V was clipped by 1 base and J by 2 bases, with 8 bases between them. The CDR3 runs to 14 residues. This CDR3 is CASSLERAQETQYF. Written as DNA, the CDR3 is TGTGCCAGCAGCTTAGAGAGAGCGCAAGAGACCCAGTACTTC.

This clone was seen once. The V gene is TRBV5-5, the J gene TRBJ2-1, with TRBD1 matching 9 bases. Germline assignment: CDR1 SGHKS and CDR2 YYEKEE (reference sequence). With 4 bases clipped from V and 4 bases from J, the junction kept 6 bases outside the gene matches. The CDR3 is 15 residues long. CDR3 residues: CASSPDRGFYNEQFF. The CDR3 DNA follows: TGTGCCAGCAGCCCTGACAGGGGGTTTTACAATGAGCAGTTCTTC.

The rearrangement uses TRBV5-1 and TRBJ2-5; D is undetermined. The J call is uncertain, as TRBJ2-7 better fits the DNA end. The length of the CDR3 is 13 residues. Germline V gives CDR1 SGHRS, CDR2 YFSETQ. CDR3 sequence: CASSAGSTYEQYF. The CDR3 coding sequence is TGCGCCAGCAGCGCTGGATCCACCTACGAGCAGTACTTC.

The V and J genes are TRBV28 and TRBJ1-1; D may be TRBD1 (5 bases). There are 13 residues in the CDR3. CDR1 is MDHEN, CDR2 SYDVKM, per germline. The V and J ends lost 7 bases and 3 bases respectively, with 12 bases between them. The DNA of the CDR3 is TGTGCCAGCAATACAGGAGGATACACTGAAGCTTTCTTT. This codes for CASNTGGYTEAFF.